Listed here are 22 T cell receptor beta chains from one sample, sequenced in a study of a mutant IDH1 vaccine in newly diagnosed glioma. Their antigens remain unidentified. Time point indicated: week 47, end of study. Doses comprised 300 ug of mutant IDH1 20-mer peptide each, plus topical imiquimod. Method: immunoSEQ multiplex PCR; TCRdb's copy keeps in-frame clones and lacks some. The sample shows 20,000 to 30,000 clones, roughly 82% of them seen only once. The sample here was PBMCs, taken from a glioma patient whose treatment included an IDH1 peptide vaccine. The source is a man between 40 and 49 years old with glioma. Some clones in this sample may be carry-over from other donors' samples.

This chain joins TRBV9 and TRBJ1-1, with a possible D match to TRBD1 (6 bases). The CDR3 is 17 amino acids. Germline-derived CDR1 and CDR2 are SGDLS and YYNGEE. V dropped 0 bases and J dropped 0 bases, with 15 bases sitting between them. The CDR3: CASSVGVGGGLNTEAFF. CDR3 bases: TGTGCCAGCAGCGTAGGGGTTGGGGGGGGGCTGAACACTGAAGCTTTCTTT.

The V call is TRBV7-6, the J call TRBJ2-7; D call uncertain. Germline loops: CDR1 SGHVS, CDR2 FNYEAQ. The CDR3 covers 13 residues. V was trimmed by 1 base and J by 0 bases, leaving 4 bases between them. The chain's CDR3 is CASSLESSYEQYF. CDR3 DNA sequence: TGTGCCAGCAGCTTAGAGAGCTCCTACGAGCAGTACTTC. Together with reference TRBV7-6 and TRBJ2-7, the CDR3 gives the full variable domain: GAGVSQSPRYKVTKRGQDVALRCDPISGHVSLYWYRQALGQGPEFLTYFNYEAQQDKSGLPNDRFSAERPEGSISTLTIQRTEQRDSAMYRCASSLESSYEQYFGPGTRLTVT.

The chain employs TRBV6-5 and TRBJ1-1; no definite D call. The CDR3 loop spans 14 amino acids. The V gene's germline CDR1 is MNHEY and CDR2 SVGAGI. Trimming removed 7 bases from V and 4 bases from J, with 16 bases in between. CDR3 loop: CASTQASGSTEAFF. The DNA of the CDR3 is TGTGCCAGCACTCAGGCCTCGGGGAGCACTGAAGCTTTCTTT.

The V call is TRBV11-2, the J call TRBJ1-3; no clear D gene. Trimming took 2 bases from V and 0 from J, leaving 5 bases between them. Germline CDR1 is SGHAT and CDR2 is FQNNGV. The CDR3 has 14 amino acids. The CDR3 sequence: CASSLLLSGNTIYF. Written as DNA, the CDR3 is TGTGCCAGCAGCTTATTACTCTCTGGAAACACCATATATTTT.

This chain connects TRBV9 to TRBJ2-5; 10 bases align to TRBD2. Trimming removed 3 bases from V and 5 bases from J; junction bases left unmatched: 4. The CDR3 runs 14 residues. CDR1 SGDLS and CDR2 YYNGEE come from the germline V gene. CDR3 coding DNA: TGTGCCAGCAGCGATGTGGGACTAGCGGAGACCCAGTACTTC. This gives the protein CASSDVGLAETQYF.

The chain uses TRBV5-6 and TRBJ1-2; possibly TRBD1 for D (6 bases). The CDR3 runs 14 residues. CDR1 is SGHDT and CDR2 is YYEEEE in the germline V gene. V gave up 3 bases and J gave up 2 bases, with 11 bases separating them. CDR3 protein: CASSWAGVNYGYTF. The CDR3 DNA is TGTGCCAGCAGCTGGGCAGGGGTAAACTATGGCTACACCTTC.

V gene TRBV6-5 combines with J gene TRBJ1-1; tentative D call: TRBD1 (6 bases). Germline V CDR1 and CDR2: MNHEY, SVGAGI. The CDR3 consists of 16 residues. The V gene lost 0 bases and the J gene lost 4 bases, with 15 bases spanning the gap. This chain's CDR3 is CASSYSRAGASTEAFF. The CDR3 DNA follows: TGTGCCAGCAGTTACTCGAGGGCGGGGGCTAGCACTGAAGCTTTCTTT.

This sequence joins TRBV15 and TRBJ1-1; weak D call: TRBD1 (6 bases). The length of the CDR3 is 14 residues. Germline-derived CDR1 and CDR2 are LNHNV and YYDKDF (reference sequence). Deletions cut 0 bases from V and 10 bases from J, with 15 bases between. CDR3 nucleotide sequence: TGTGCCACCAGCAGAGATCGGGGGGGCGCGGGAGCTTTCTTT. This gives the protein CATSRDRGGAGAFF.

This clone has more than one count but fewer than ten. This chain links TRBV11-3 with TRBJ1-1; the D is unclear. Germline V gene sequence: CDR1 SGHNT, CDR2 YENEEA. Trimming removed 0 bases at V and 10 bases at J, with 12 bases between. The CDR3 is made up of 13 amino acids. CDR3 amino acids: CASSLDRSRGAFF. CDR3 sequence (DNA): TGTGCCAGCAGCTTAGATAGGAGTCGGGGAGCTTTCTTT. The full variable domain, completed using reference TRBV11-3 and TRBJ1-1, is EAGVVQSPRYKIIEKKQPVAFWCNPISGHNTLYWYLQNLGQGPELLIRYENEEAVDDSQLPKDRFSAERLKGVDSTLKIQPAELGDSAVYLCASSLDRSRGAFFGQGTRLTVV.

V is TRBV5-6 and J is TRBJ2-2; no clear D. Germline V gene data show CDR1 as SGHDT and CDR2 as YYEEEE. Trimming cost V 0 bases and J 5 bases, with 5 bases left between them. The CDR3 sequence is 13 residues long. CDR3 nucleotides: TGTGCCAGCAGCTTGGGGGTTACCGGGGAGCTGTTTTTT. This codes for CASSLGVTGELFF.

This sequence joins TRBV6-1 and TRBJ2-3; D may be TRBD2 (6 bases). V was shortened by 2 bases and J by 0 bases, with 18 bases between the two germline ends. The CDR3 consists of 18 residues. Germline loops: CDR1 MNHNS, CDR2 SASEGT. The CDR3 region has the DNA TGTGCCAGCAGTGAACCGGCCTTAGGGGCGGGAAGCACAGATACGCAGTATTTT. The encoded protein is CASSEPALGAGSTDTQYF.

The chain links TRBV2 to TRBJ1-1; D gene unclear. This CDR3 is built from 13 residues. Germline CDR1 is SNHLY and CDR2 is FYNNEI. V dropped 2 bases and J dropped 5 bases, with 9 bases sitting between them. The CDR3 DNA reads as TGTGCCAGCAGTGAAAGGCGGGGTACTGAAGCTTTCTTT. It encodes CASSERRGTEAFF.

The rearrangement links TRBV30 to TRBJ1-6; weak D call: TRBD1 (5 bases). The germline V gene encodes CDR1 GTSNPN and CDR2 SVGIG (reference sequence). CDR3 length: 15 residues. V was shortened by 0 bases and J by 9 bases, with 15 bases between the two germline ends. The CDR3 sequence is CAWSVQRGLRSPLHF. In DNA, the CDR3 is TGTGCCTGGAGTGTACAACGGGGGTTGCGTTCACCCCTCCACTTT.

The rearrangement joins TRBV7-8 to TRBJ2-7, with D maybe TRBD2 (5 bases). The V and J ends lost 3 bases and 1 base respectively, with 10 bases between them. CDR3 size: 14 residues. Germline V CDR1 and CDR2: SGHVS, FQNEAQ. The CDR3 protein is CASSLASPSYEQYF. CDR3 nucleotides: TGTGCCAGCAGCTTGGCTAGCCCGTCCTACGAGCAGTACTTC.

This clone was seen a single time. The chain links TRBV4-1 to TRBJ1-5; a possible D gene is TRBD1 (6 bases). Germline CDR1 MGHRA, CDR2 YSYEKL. V lost 1 base to trimming and J lost 10 bases, with 17 bases between them. The CDR3 spans 15 residues. The CDR3 nucleotides read TGCGCCAGCAGCCAAGTTTGGGACGCGGGACATCCCCAGCATTTT. It translates to CASSQVWDAGHPQHF.

V gene TRBV7-6 combines with J gene TRBJ1-6; 10 bases map to TRBD1. J was trimmed by 8 bases and V by 3 bases; bases with no gene match: 4. CDR1 and CDR2 from the germline V gene are SGHVS and FNYEAQ. The CDR3 sequence is 15 residues long. The CDR3 DNA sequence: TGTGCCAGCAGCTTTCAGACAGGGGGCGATTCACCCCTCCACTTT. Translation: CASSFQTGGDSPLHF.

The chain employs TRBV7-2 and TRBJ2-1; 8 bases align to TRBD2. Germline-derived CDR1 and CDR2 are SGHTA and FQGNSA. This CDR3 has 16 residues. The trim removed 4 bases at V and 6 bases at J, leaving 11 bases unmatched. For the CDR3, the DNA is TGTGCCAGCAGCTCCCCTTTGGGACTAGGAGCCAATGAGCAGTTCTTC. Residues: CASSSPLGLGANEQFF.

The chain combines TRBV6-1 with TRBJ2-4, with D possibly being TRBD1 or TRBD2 (5 bases each). The V gene's germline CDR1 is MNHNS and CDR2 SASEGT. There are 13 residues in the CDR3. Trimming took off 7 bases at V and 4 bases at J, with 11 bases between the two ends. The CDR3, as DNA: TGTGCCAGCACCGGGACGGTTAAAAACATTCAGTACTTC. This translates into CASTGTVKNIQYF.

The V and J genes are TRBV7-8 and TRBJ2-1; no clear D. V was trimmed by 2 bases and J by 4 bases, leaving 3 bases between them. The CDR3 runs to 12 residues. CDR1 and CDR2 (germline): SGHVS, FQNEAQ. The CDR3, as DNA: TGTGCCAGCAGCTTACCTTACAATGAGCAGTTCTTC. The encoded protein is CASSLPYNEQFF. Full variable domain (remainder filled in from reference TRBV7-8 and TRBJ2-1): GAGVSQSPRYKVAKRGQDVALRCDPISGHVSLFWYQQALGQGPEFLTYFQNEAQLDKSGLPSDRFFAERPEGSVSTLKIQRTQQEDSAVYLCASSLPYNEQFFGPGTRLTVL.

This clone has more than one count but fewer than ten. The chain joins TRBV7-3 to TRBJ1-1; 9 bases agree with TRBD1. Germline V lookup: CDR1 SGHTA, CDR2 FQGTGA. J lost 1 base, V lost 8 bases, and 2 bases had no gene match. The CDR3 sequence is 13 residues long. CDR3 DNA sequence: TGTGCCAGCGGGGGACAGGGGAACACTGAAGCTTTCTTT. The encoded protein is CASGGQGNTEAFF.

The V call is TRBV18, the J call TRBJ1-2; 7 bases align to TRBD1. The CDR3 length is 14 residues. Losses at the gene ends were 1 base for V and 6 bases for J; bases not matched to a gene: 5. Germline assignment: CDR1 KGHSH and CDR2 LQKENI. The CDR3 is CASSPREGADGYTF. The CDR3 DNA reads TGTGCCAGCTCACCACGTGAGGGGGCGGATGGCTACACCTTC.

The V and J genes are TRBV6-1 and TRBJ1-5; D might be TRBD1 (6 bases). Looked up from germline, CDR1 is MNHNS and CDR2 is SASEGT. The CDR3 runs to 14 residues. V lost 6 bases to trimming and J lost 2 bases, with 11 bases between them. The CDR3 reads CASRKGGGNQPQHF. The CDR3 coding sequence is TGTGCCAGCAGAAAGGGGGGGGGCAATCAGCCCCAGCATTTT.